The rows below give T cell receptor beta chains drawn from one sample of a study of T cell changes during pregnancy in multiple sclerosis. Sequencing used immunoSEQ multiplex PCR; TCRdb keeps in-frame clones, though not all of them. This table has fewer than 70,000 clones, about 86% appearing once. Sequenced sample: peripheral blood from another person, used as feeder cells. The source is a human donor whose cells served as feeder cells for cultures in a pregnancy study. CDR3s include the opening cysteine and the closing phenylalanine or tryptophan. Each record gives: D gene, clone size, J gene, V gene, CDR3 protein, CDR3 DNA. D genes are given only for firm matches. The size field is filled for only some rows; it gives once, few, many or a size class.

- - TRBJ1-3 TRBV7-9 CASSLAGGNTIYF TGTGCCAGCAGCTTAGCCGGTGGAAACACCATATATTTT
- - TRBJ1-4 TRBV5-4 CASSLDTGGGSEKLFF TGTGCCAGCAGCTTGGACACTGGGGGGGGGAGCGAAAAACTGTTTTTT
- - TRBJ1-1 TRBV7-9 CASSLKGETEAFF TGTGCCAGCAGCTTAAAAGGGGAAACTGAAGCTTTCTTT
- - TRBJ1-2 TRBV4-2 CASSQEVNRGHGYTF TGTGCCAGCAGCCAAGAGGTCAACCGGGGACATGGCTACACCTTC
TRBD2 - TRBJ2-3 TRBV6-6 CASSIGLARTDTQYF TGTGCCAGCAGTATTGGACTAGCGAGGACAGATACGCAGTATTTT
- few TRBJ2-3 TRBV29-1 CSAVQAGPSTDTQYF TGCAGCGCAGTGCAAGCGGGCCCTAGCACAGATACGCAGTATTTT
- - TRBJ2-6 TRBV19 CASSMKLQGASGANVLTF TGTGCCAGTAGTATGAAGCTACAGGGTGCCTCTGGGGCCAACGTCCTGACTTTC
TRBD1 - TRBJ2-7 TRBV6-5 CASSYNQGAYEQYF TGTGCCAGCAGTTATAACCAGGGGGCCTACGAGCAGTACTTC
- - TRBJ1-3 TRBV1 CTSSQASGEPSSGNTIYF TGCACCAGCAGCCAAGCCTCCGGGGAGCCAAGCTCTGGAAACACCATATATTTT
- - TRBJ2-1 TRBV4-2 CASSQEPQDGIYNEQFF TGTGCCAGCAGCCAAGAACCTCAGGACGGAATCTACAATGAGCAGTTCTTC
- once TRBJ1-2 TRBV30 CAWMGGPDFYGYTF TGTGCCTGGATGGGGGGACCCGACTTCTATGGCTACACCTTC
TRBD2 - TRBJ2-2 TRBV29-1 CSVAGLAGGPGTGELFF TGCAGCGTTGCGGGACTAGCGGGAGGGCCAGGCACCGGGGAGCTGTTTTTT
- - TRBJ1-4 TRBV29-1 CSVEDPGNEKLFF TGCAGCGTTGAAGATCCCGGGAATGAAAAACTGTTTTTT
TRBD1 - TRBJ1-2 TRBV2 CASSEAEGTAPLYGYTF TGTGCCAGCAGTGAGGCTGAAGGGACAGCTCCCCTCTATGGCTACACCTTC
- - TRBJ2-5 TRBV6-6 CASSPGSETQYF TGTGCCAGCAGCCCGGGATCGGAGACCCAGTACTTC
TRBD2 - TRBJ2-3 TRBV6-5 CASSSRTSGSPDTQYF TGTGCCAGCAGTTCCCGGACTAGCGGGAGCCCAGATACGCAGTATTTT
TRBD1 - TRBJ1-4 TRBV7-9 CASSLGDRQGAGEKLFF TGTGCCAGCAGCTTAGGGGACCGACAGGGGGCGGGAGAAAAACTGTTTTTT
- - TRBJ2-6 TRBV6-5 CASSAQGSGANVLTF TGTGCCAGCAGTGCACAGGGCTCTGGGGCCAACGTCCTGACTTTC
- - TRBJ2-3 TRBV10-3 CAISHRTRVTTDTQYF TGTGCCATCAGCCACAGGACTCGAGTAACCACAGATACGCAGTATTTT
TRBD1 once TRBJ2-1 TRBV27 CASSPRDRKGNEQFF TGTGCCAGCAGTCCCAGGGACAGGAAAGGCAATGAGCAGTTCTTC
TRBD1 - TRBJ1-1 TRBV10-3 CAVTEDRGDTEAFF TGTGCCGTCACGGAGGACAGGGGCGACACTGAAGCTTTCTTT
- - TRBJ1-1 TRBV18 CASSSLGGHLNTEAFF TGTGCCAGCTCATCGCTTGGAGGACACTTGAACACTGAAGCTTTCTTT
- - TRBJ2-3 TRBV5-6 CASSYRTASTDTQYF TGTGCCAGCAGCTACCGGACAGCTAGCACAGATACGCAGTATTTT
TRBD1 - TRBJ2-7 TRBV30 CAWSEGQGADEQYF TGTGCCTGGAGCGAGGGACAGGGGGCCGACGAGCAGTACTTC
- - TRBJ2-7 TRBV27 CASRSTGASEQYF TGTGCCAGCAGATCCACGGGGGCTTCCGAGCAGTACTTC
- - TRBJ2-1 TRBV5-1 CASPGVYNEQFF TGCGCCAGTCCGGGAGTTTACAATGAGCAGTTCTTC
- - TRBJ2-7 TRBV6-1 CASSPTYEQYF TGTGCCAGCAGCCCTACCTACGAGCAGTACTTC
- - TRBJ2-7 TRBV6-1 CASSSHRGYEQYF TGTGCCAGCAGTTCCCATAGGGGCTACGAGCAGTACTTC
- - TRBJ2-7 TRBV6-5 CASSYGGRARNEQYF TGTGCCAGCAGTTACGGCGGCAGGGCTCGGAACGAGCAGTACTTC
TRBD2 once TRBJ2-2 TRBV30 CAWSGTSHAGELFF TGTGCCTGGAGTGGGACTAGTCATGCCGGGGAGCTGTTTTTT
- once TRBJ2-5 TRBV18 CASSLQGQETQYF TGTGCCAGCTCACTCCAGGGGCAAGAGACCCAGTACTTC
- - TRBJ2-7 TRBV12-2 CASRLVQRYYEQYF TGTGCAAGTCGCTTAGTTCAGAGATACTACGAGCAGTACTTC
- - TRBJ1-1 TRBV10-1 CASSRSANTEAFF TGCGCCAGCAGTAGGTCGGCGAACACTGAAGCTTTCTTT
- few TRBJ2-5 TRBV7-2 CASSMLLQTQYF TGTGCCAGCAGCATGTTACTCCAGACCCAGTACTTC
- - TRBJ1-1 TRBV20-1 CSASRPTEAFF TGCAGTGCTAGTCGCCCCACTGAAGCTTTCTTT
- - TRBJ1-4 TRBV9 CASSVEDSPSEKLFF TGTGCCAGCAGCGTAGAAGACTCGCCCAGCGAAAAACTGTTTTTT
- - TRBJ2-7 TRBV4-1 CASSQVERTDYEQYF TGCGCCAGCAGCCAGGTTGAACGGACCGACTACGAGCAGTACTTC
- - TRBJ1-5 TRBV28 CASSLWAVVSNQPQHF TGTGCCAGCAGTTTATGGGCGGTAGTTAGCAATCAGCCCCAGCATTTT